The subject of this entry is one TCR beta chain. Its antigen is as yet unknown. Expressed TCRB transcripts got sequenced, as all isolated RNA was reverse transcribed. Naive, central memory and regulatory T cell samples came to a mean of around 3.5 million reads. Only in-frame clones appear in the TCRdb table, and some are missing; sequencing was by immunoSEQ multiplex PCR. The sample has about 130,000 clones, 7% to 10% seen once. CDR3 length: 14 residues. The ends lost 8 bases at V and 1 base at J; junction bases unmatched: 8. Germline loops: CDR1 SGHTA, CDR2 FQGNSA. This specimen belongs to a study of beta chain features in type 1 diabetes. General study results and limits: For TCRB rearrangement, an influence of HLA type remained unresolved here. Within patients, naive, central memory and Treg TCRB repertoires seemed more similar than within healthy donors.

Sorting based on CD45RO/CCR7/CD25/CD127/CD95/CD27 separated CD4+ naive, central memory, regulatory and stem cell-like memory cells. The origin of this receptor is a man between 18 and 29 years old in good health. Sequenced: central memory CD4+ T cells from blood. V gene TRBV7-2 combines with J gene TRBJ2-7; TRBD1 aligns across 7 bases. CDR3 sequence reads: CASGRQGSSYEQYF. The DNA of the CDR3 is TGTGCCAGCGGGAGACAGGGAAGTTCCTACGAGCAGTACTTC. The whole variable domain, remainder taken from reference TRBV7-2 and TRBJ2-7, is GAGVSQSPSNKVTEKGKDVELRCDPISGHTALYWYRQSLGQGLEFLIYFQGNSAPDKSGLPSDRFSAERTGGSVSTLTIQRTQQEDSAVYLCASGRQGSSYEQYFGPGTRLTVT.